This T cell receptor (beta chain) was obtained from a study of CD8 T cells in ankylosing spondylitis. Broader study findings: A motif in TCR beta, a set of roughly eight highly homologous variants, appeared characteristic of ankylosing spondylitis blood.

In this sample, this clonotype turned up a few times. Its antigen remains unknown. TCRdb called the 5' RACE reads again in MiXCR, with one record for every CDR3 protein. The sample has 130,000 or so distinct CDR3 sequences, over 15% seen once. There are 14 residues in the CDR3. Germline V gene lookup returns CDR1 MGHDK and CDR2 SYGVNS. Trimming removed 7 bases at V and 4 bases at J, with 15 bases between. The rearrangement joins TRBV25-1 to TRBJ2-3; D not resolved. The material sequenced was blood, either unsorted or a sorted T cell fraction (not recorded which). This receptor was taken from a male donor with ankylosing spondylitis. The CDR3 region is CASKQVGFADTQYF. In DNA, the CDR3 is TGTGCCAGCAAGCAGGTCGGGTTCGCAGATACGCAGTATTTT.